A selection of T cell receptor beta chains follows, all from one sample in a study of cytomegalovirus exposure and HLA in healthy donors. Sequenced by immunoSEQ multiplex PCR; TCRdb stores in-frame clones only, minus some. The sample lists about 150,000 clones, around 72% occurring once. Input material: PBMCs. These receptors came from a woman between 40 and 50 years old in good health and CMV-seropositive. The conserved cysteine and the conserved F or W are not part of the CDR3 here. The D gene is left open where the match is weak. Clone sizes are given selectively: once, few, many, or a class where the clone is expanded.

d_gene | j_gene | abundance | v_gene | CDR3aa
NA | TRBJ2-2 | NA | TRBV5-6 | ASSFLPSNTGELF
TRBD1 | TRBJ2-7 | few | TRBV7-6 | ASSSGTGGPYEQY
TRBD1 | TRBJ1-6 | few | TRBV28 | ASSPDRARSPLH
TRBD1 | TRBJ1-2 | NA | TRBV5-5 | ASSLTGTGDYGYT
NA | TRBJ1-1 | NA | TRBV5-4 | ASSLQTGNTEAF
NA | TRBJ2-3 | NA | TRBV6-1 | AGGGVSTDTQY
NA | TRBJ1-5 | once | TRBV2 | ASRDYSNQPQH
NA | TRBJ1-4 | NA | TRBV15 | ATSRTGSYNEKLF
TRBD1 | TRBJ1-5 | NA | TRBV2 | ASSFGQGNQPQH
NA | TRBJ1-1 | NA | TRBV6-5 | ASSSRGEAF
NA | TRBJ2-7 | NA | TRBV15 | ATSIEREAEQY
TRBD1 | TRBJ1-1 | NA | TRBV28 | ASSTTNRGTRIAF
NA | TRBJ2-3 | few | TRBV7-3 | ASSLVQASTDTQY
NA | TRBJ1-6 | NA | TRBV18 | ASSPSTPRGSPLH
NA | TRBJ1-5 | NA | TRBV6-1 | ASGGQHNQPQH
NA | TRBJ1-4 | NA | TRBV30 | AWSPTGFGEKLF
NA | TRBJ1-2 | NA | TRBV9 | ASSVDSGGGNGYT